This T cell receptor (beta chain) appears in the sequencing data of a study of blood T cell repertoires in COVID-19. The germline V gene has CDR1 SGHTA and CDR2 FQGTGA. Trimming pared 5 bases from V and 0 bases from J, leaving 11 bases between. The CDR3 length is 14 residues. Per the study methods: For nucleated cells, counts were estimated from reference gene primer amplification. Some clones are missing from TCRdb's copy, which holds only in-frame ones; the method was immunoSEQ multiplex PCR. V, J and clone size derive from that table, while D and trimming were established from the DNA sequence. The sample has around 72,000 clones, roughly 90% seen once; the top ten hold over 25%.

This TCR derives from a man in his forties or fifties with acute or convalescent COVID-19. The sample taken for sequencing was peripheral blood. This chain uses TRBV7-3 with TRBJ2-7, with a weak D call TRBD2 (5 bases). The CDR3, as DNA: TGTGCCAGCAGCCTGGGTCGGGGCTCCTACGAGCAGTACTTC. Translated, it gives CASSLGRGSYEQYF.